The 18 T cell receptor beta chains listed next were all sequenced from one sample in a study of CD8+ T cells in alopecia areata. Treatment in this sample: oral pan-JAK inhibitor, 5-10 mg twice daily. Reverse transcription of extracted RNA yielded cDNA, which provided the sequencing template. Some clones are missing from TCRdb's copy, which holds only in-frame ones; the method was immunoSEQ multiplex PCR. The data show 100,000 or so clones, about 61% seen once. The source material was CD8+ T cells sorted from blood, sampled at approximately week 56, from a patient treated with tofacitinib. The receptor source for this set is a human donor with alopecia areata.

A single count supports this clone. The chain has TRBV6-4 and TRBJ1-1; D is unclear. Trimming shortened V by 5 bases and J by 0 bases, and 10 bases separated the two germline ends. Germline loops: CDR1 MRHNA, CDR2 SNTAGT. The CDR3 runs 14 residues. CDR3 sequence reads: CASSSNDMNTEAFF. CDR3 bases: TGTGCCAGCAGTTCTAACGATATGAACACTGAAGCTTTCTTT.

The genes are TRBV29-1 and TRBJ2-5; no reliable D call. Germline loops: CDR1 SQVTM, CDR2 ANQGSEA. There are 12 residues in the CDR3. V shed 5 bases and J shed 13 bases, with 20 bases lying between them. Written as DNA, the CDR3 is TGCAGCGTTCCCCAAAACTTGGGCTCTGCGTACTTC. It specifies CSVPQNLGSAYF.

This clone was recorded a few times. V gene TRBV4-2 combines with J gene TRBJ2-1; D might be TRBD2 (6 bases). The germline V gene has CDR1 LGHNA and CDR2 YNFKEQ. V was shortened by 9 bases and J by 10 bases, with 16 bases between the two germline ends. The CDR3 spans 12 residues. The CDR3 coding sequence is TGTGCCAGTAGGGACTTGGCATGGGAGCAGTTCTTC. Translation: CASRDLAWEQFF.

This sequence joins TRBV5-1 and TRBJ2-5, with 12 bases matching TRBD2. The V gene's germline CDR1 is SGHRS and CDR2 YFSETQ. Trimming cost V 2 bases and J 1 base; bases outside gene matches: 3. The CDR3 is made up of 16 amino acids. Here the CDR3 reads CASSFPLAGGQETQYF. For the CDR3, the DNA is TGCGCCAGCAGCTTTCCACTAGCGGGGGGCCAAGAGACCCAGTACTTC.

The CDR3 sequence is CASTRETSGDQETQYF. The CDR3 coding sequence is TGCGCCAGCACCCGGGAGACTAGCGGGGACCAAGAGACCCAGTACTTC. The chain joins TRBV5-1 to TRBJ2-5, with TRBD2 identical over 11 bases. The CDR3 runs 16 residues. V was pared by 6 bases and J by 0 bases, with 7 bases of the junction left unmatched. In germline, CDR1 is SGHRS, CDR2 YFSETQ.

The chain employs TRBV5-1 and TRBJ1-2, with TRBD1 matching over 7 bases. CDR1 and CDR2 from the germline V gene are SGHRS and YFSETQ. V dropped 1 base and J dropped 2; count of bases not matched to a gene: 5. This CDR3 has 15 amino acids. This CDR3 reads CASSLHRGQNYGYTF. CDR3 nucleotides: TGCGCCAGCAGCTTGCACAGGGGACAAAACTATGGCTACACCTTC.

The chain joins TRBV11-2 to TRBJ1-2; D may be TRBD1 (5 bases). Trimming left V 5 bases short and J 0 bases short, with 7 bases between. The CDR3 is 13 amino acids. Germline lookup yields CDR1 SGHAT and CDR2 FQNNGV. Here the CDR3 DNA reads TGTGCCAGCAGCCCGGGACCTAACTATGGCTACACCTTC. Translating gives CASSPGPNYGYTF. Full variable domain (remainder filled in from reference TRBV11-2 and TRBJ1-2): EAGVAQSPRYKIIEKRQSVAFWCNPISGHATLYWYQQILGQGPKLLIQFQNNGVVDDSQLPKDRFSAERLKGVDSTLKIQPAKLEDSAVYLCASSPGPNYGYTFGSGTRLTVV.

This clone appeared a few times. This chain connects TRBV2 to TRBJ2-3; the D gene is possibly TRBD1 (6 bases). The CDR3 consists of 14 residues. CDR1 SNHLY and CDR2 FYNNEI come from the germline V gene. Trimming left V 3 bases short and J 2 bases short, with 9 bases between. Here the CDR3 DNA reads TGTGCCAGCAGTGAGTGGACAGCCACAGATACGCAGTATTTT. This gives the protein CASSEWTATDTQYF.

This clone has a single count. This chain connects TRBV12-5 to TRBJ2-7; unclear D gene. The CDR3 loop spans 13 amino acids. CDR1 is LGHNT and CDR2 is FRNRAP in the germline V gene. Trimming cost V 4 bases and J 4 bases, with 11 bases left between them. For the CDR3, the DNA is TGTGCTAGTGGTTCAAGCCTGCGGTACGAGCAGTACTTC. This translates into CASGSSLRYEQYF.

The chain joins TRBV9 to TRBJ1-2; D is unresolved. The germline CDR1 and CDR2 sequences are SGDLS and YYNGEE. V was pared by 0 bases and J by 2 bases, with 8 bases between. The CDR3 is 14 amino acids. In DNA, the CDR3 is TGTGCCAGCAGCGTAGTGCCAGAAAACTATGGCTACACCTTC. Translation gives CASSVVPENYGYTF.

CDR3 residues: CASSQGPDMNTEAFF. The CDR3 DNA reads TGTGCCAGCAGCCAAGGCCCAGATATGAACACTGAAGCTTTCTTT. This sequence joins TRBV4-2 and TRBJ1-1; no reliable D call. CDR3 length equals 15 residues. Germline loops: CDR1 LGHNA, CDR2 YNFKEQ. V lost 1 base and J lost 0, with 9 bases in between.

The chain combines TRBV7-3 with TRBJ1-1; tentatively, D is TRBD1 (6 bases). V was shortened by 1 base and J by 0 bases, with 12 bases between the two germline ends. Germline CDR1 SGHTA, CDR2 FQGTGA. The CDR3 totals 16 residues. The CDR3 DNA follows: TGTGCCAGCAGCTTAAACGGGGGCACAATGAACACTGAAGCTTTCTTT. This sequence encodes CASSLNGGTMNTEAFF.

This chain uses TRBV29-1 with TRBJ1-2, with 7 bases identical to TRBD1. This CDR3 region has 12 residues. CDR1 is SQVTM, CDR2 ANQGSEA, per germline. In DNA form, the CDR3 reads TGCAGTTTCCTTGACAGGGCGGACGGCTACACCTTC. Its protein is CSFLDRADGYTF.

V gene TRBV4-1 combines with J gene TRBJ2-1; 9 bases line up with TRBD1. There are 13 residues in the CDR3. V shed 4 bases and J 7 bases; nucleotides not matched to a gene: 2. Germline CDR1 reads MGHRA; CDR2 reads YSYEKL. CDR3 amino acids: CASSPGTGNEQFF. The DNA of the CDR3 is TGCGCCAGCAGCCCTGGGACAGGGAATGAGCAGTTCTTC.

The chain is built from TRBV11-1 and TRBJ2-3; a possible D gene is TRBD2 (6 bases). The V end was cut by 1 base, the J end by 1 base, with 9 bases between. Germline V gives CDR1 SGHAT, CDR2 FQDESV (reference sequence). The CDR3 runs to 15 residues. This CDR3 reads CASSLVAAGTDTQYF. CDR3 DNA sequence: TGTGCCAGCAGCTTAGTAGCGGCCGGCACAGATACGCAGTATTTT. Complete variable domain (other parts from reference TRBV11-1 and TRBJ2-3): EAEVAQSPRYKITEKSQAVAFWCDPISGHATLYWYRQILGQGPELLVQFQDESVVDDSQLPKDRFSAERLKGVDSTLKIQPAELGDSAMYLCASSLVAAGTDTQYFGPGTRLTVL.

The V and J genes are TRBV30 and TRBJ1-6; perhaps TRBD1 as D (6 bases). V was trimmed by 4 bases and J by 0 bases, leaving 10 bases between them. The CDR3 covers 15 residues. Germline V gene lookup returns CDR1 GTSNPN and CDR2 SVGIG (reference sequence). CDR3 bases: TGTGCCTGGAACAGGGATAGCTCCTATAATTCACCCCTCCACTTT. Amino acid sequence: CAWNRDSSYNSPLHF.

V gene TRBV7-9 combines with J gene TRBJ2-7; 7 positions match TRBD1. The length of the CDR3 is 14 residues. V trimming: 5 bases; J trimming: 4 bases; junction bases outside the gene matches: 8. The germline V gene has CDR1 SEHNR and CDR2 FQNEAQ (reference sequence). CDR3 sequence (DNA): TGTGCCAGCAGCCCACAGGGACAGCTGTACGAGCAGTACTTC. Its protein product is CASSPQGQLYEQYF. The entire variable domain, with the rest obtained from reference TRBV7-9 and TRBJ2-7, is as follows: DTGVSQNPRHKITKRGQNVTFRCDPISEHNRLYWYRQTLGQGPEFLTYFQNEAQLEKSRLLSDRFSAERPKGSFSTLEIQRTEQGDSAMYLCASSPQGQLYEQYFGPGTRLTVT.

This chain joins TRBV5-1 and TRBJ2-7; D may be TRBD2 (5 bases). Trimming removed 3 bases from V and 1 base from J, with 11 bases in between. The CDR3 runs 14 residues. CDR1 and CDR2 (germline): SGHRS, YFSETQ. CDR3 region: CASSYGVSSYEQYF. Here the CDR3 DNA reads TGCGCCAGCAGCTACGGGGTGTCATCCTACGAGCAGTACTTC.